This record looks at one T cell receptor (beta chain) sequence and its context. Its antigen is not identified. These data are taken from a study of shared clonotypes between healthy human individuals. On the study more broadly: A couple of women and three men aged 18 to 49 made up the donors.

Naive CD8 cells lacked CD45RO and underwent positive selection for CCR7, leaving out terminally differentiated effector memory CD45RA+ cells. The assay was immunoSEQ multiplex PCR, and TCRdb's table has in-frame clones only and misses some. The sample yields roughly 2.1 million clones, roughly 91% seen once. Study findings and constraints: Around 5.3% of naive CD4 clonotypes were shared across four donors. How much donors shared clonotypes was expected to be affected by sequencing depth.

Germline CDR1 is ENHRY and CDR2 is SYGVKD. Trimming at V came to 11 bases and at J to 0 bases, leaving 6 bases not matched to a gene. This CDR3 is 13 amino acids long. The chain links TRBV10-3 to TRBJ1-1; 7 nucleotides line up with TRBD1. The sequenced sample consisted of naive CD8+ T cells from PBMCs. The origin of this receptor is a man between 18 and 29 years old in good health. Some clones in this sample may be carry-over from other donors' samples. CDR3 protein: CAGRDSLNTEAFF. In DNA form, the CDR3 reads TGTGCCGGCCGGGACAGCTTGAACACTGAAGCTTTCTTT.